This T cell receptor beta chain was sequenced for a study of T cell repertoires in cytomegalovirus infection. Whole-study context: Newly reported HLA-C-restricted and thoroughly characterized HLA-B-restricted CMV epitopes were employed. Evidence of both CMV infection and a matching HLA type came from public TCR beta signatures. Overall study findings and caveats: Carriage of CMV together with the relevant HLA was identifiable through cumulative public TCR beta family frequency. Dominating the ex vivo response were TCR beta clonotypes that were CMV-specific and HLA-C-restricted.

Trimming at V came to 6 bases and at J to 2 bases, leaving 18 bases not matched to a gene. Germline loops: CDR1 ENHRY, CDR2 SYGVKD. CDR3 length: 18 amino acids. There are a few counts of this clonotype. Its antigen is currently unknown. TCRdb re-derived calls from the reads in MiXCR, one entry per CDR3 protein. Here the sample spans fewer than 900,000 distinct CDR3 sequences, 25% to 30% being singletons. The TCR originated in a human donor in good health (CMV status not recorded). Some clones in this sample may be carry-over from other donors' samples. This chain joins TRBV10-3 and TRBJ1-2, with TRBD1 matching over 7 bases. This specimen was cultured CD8+ T cells from PBMCs, taken from culture after CMV antigen stimulation. DNA of the CDR3: TGTGCCATCAGGACGTATTTACCGAGGGACAGAAACAACTATGGCTACACCTTC. Amino acids: CAIRTYLPRDRNNYGYTF.